This TCR beta chain came from a study of blood T cell repertoires in COVID-19. Original processing notes: Reference gene primer amplification gave nucleated cell count estimates. The assay was immunoSEQ multiplex PCR, and TCRdb's table has in-frame clones only and misses some. V, J and clone size are taken as reported in that table, and D and trimming were inferred from the DNA itself. The data contain about 480,000 clones, roughly 90% of them singletons. V was pared by 2 bases and J by 8 bases, with 12 bases between. This CDR3 contains 13 residues. Per the germline V gene, CDR1 is SEHNR and CDR2 is FQNEAQ (reference sequence). The recovered donors of Cohort 3 showed two negative PCRs, clearance, or symptom resolution.

The sequenced material came from PBMCs or T cells enriched from blood (not recorded which). The gene calls are TRBV7-9 and TRBJ1-2; D remains ambiguous. The receptor comes from a woman aged 40 to 50 who had recovered from COVID-19. The CDR3 loop is CASSLPRVGGYTF. DNA of the CDR3: TGTGCCAGCAGCTTACCTCGGGTCGGGGGCTACACCTTC.